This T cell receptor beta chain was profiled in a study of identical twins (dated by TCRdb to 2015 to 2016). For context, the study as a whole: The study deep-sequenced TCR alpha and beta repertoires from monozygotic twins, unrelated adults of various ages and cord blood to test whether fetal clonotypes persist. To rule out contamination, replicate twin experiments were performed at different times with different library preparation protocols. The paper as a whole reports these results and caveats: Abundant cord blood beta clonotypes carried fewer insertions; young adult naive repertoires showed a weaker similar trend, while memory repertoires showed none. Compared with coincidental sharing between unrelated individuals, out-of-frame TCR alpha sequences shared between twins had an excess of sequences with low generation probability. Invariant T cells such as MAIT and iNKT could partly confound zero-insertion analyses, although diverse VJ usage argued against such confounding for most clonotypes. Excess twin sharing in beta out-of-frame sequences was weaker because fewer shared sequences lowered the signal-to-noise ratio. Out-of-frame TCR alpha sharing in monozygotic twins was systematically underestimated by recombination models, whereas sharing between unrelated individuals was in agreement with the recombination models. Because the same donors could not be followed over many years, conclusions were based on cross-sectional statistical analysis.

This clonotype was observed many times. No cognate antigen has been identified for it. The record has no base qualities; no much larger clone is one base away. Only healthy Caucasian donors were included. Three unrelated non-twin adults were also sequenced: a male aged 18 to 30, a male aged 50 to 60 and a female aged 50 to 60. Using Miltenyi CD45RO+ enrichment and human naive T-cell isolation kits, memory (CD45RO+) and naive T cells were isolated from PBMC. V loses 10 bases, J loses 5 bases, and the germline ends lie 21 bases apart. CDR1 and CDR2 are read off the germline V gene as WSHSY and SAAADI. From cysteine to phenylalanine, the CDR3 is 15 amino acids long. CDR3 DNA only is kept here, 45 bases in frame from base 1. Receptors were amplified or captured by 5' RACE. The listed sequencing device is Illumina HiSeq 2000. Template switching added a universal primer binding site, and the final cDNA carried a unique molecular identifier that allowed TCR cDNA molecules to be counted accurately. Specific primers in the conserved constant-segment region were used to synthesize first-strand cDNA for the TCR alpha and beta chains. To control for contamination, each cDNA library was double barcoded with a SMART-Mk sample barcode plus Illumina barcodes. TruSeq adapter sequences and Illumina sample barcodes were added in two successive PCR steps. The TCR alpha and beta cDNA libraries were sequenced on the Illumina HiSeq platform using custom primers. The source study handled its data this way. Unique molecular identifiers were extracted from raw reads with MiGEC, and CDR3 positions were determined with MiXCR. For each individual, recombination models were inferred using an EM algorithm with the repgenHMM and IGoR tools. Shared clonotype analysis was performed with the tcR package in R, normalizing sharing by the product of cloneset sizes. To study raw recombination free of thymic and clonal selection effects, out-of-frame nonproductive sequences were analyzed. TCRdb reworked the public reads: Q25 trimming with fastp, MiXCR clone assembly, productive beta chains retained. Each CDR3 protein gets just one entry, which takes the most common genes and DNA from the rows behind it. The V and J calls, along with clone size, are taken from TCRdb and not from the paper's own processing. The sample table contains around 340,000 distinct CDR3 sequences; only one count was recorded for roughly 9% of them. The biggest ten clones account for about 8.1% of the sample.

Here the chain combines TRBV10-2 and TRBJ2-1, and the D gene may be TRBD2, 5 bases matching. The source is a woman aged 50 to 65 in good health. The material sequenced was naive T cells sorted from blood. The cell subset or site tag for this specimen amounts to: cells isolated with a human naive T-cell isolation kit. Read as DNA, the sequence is TGCGCCACCCATGCGAGAGAGGGCCCCCACAATGAGCAGTTCTTC. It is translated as CATHAREGPHNEQFF.